This T cell receptor (beta chain) was obtained from a study of cytomegalovirus exposure and HLA in healthy donors. The method was immunoSEQ multiplex PCR; TCRdb's version includes in-frame clones alone and lacks a portion of them. The table lists 200,000 to 250,000 clones, more than 75% of them singletons. Germline V gives CDR1 SGHTA, CDR2 FQGNSA. Trimming pared 2 bases from V and 6 bases from J, leaving 10 bases between. The CDR3 loop spans 13 amino acids. The specimen sequenced was PBMCs. The sequence was obtained from a man aged 18-30 years in good health and CMV-seronegative. The chain combines TRBV7-2 with TRBJ2-5, with D possibly being TRBD1 (6 bases). The CDR3, as DNA: TGTGCCAGCAGCTTACAGGACAGACAGACCCAGTACTTC. Translating it yields CASSLQDRQTQYF.